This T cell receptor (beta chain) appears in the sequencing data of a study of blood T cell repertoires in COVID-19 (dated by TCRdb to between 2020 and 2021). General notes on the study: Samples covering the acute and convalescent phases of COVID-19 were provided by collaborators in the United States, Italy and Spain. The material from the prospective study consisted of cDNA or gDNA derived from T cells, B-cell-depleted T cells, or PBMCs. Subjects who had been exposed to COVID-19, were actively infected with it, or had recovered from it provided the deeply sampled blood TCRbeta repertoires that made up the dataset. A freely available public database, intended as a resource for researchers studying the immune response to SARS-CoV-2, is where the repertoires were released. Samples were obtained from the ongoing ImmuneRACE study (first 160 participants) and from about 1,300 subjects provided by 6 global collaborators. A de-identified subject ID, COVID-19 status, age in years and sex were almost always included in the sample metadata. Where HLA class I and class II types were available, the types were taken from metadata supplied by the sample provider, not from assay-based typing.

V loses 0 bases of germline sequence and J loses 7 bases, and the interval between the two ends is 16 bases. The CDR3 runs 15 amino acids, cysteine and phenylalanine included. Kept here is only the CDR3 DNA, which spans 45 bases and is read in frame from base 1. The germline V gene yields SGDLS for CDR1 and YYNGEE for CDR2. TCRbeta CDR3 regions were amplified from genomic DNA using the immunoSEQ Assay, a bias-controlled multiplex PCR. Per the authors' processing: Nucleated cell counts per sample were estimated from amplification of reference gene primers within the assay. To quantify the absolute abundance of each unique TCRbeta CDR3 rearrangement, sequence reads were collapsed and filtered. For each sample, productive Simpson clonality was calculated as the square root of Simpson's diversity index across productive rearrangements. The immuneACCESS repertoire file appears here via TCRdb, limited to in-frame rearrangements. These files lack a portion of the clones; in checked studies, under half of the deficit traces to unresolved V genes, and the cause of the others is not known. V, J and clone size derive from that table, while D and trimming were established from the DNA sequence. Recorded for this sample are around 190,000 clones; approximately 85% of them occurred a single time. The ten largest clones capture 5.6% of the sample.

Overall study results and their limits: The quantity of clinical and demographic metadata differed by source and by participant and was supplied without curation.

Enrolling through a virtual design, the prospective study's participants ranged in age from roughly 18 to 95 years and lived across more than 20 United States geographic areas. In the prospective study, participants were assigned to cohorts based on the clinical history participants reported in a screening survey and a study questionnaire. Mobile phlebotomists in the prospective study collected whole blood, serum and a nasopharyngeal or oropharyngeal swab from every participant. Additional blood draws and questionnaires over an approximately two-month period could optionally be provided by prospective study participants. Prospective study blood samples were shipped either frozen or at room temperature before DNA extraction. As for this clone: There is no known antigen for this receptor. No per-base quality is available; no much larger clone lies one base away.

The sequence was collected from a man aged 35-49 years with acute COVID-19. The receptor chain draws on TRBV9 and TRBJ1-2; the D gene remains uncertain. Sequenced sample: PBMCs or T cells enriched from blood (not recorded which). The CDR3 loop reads CASSVGSPGVTGYTF. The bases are TGTGCCAGCAGCGTAGGGTCGCCGGGAGTGACTGGCTACACCTTC.